This TCR beta chain was identified during a study of blood T cell repertoires in COVID-19. Turning to the study itself: Acute and convalescent COVID-19 samples came from the United States, Italy and Spain. PBMCs, B-cell-depleted T cells, or T cells provided the cDNA or gDNA that made up the material.

TCRdb's table, derived via immunoSEQ multiplex PCR, lists solely in-frame clones and lacks some. The sample consists of fewer than 350,000 clones, about nine tenths of them appearing once. In germline, CDR1 is SGHTA, CDR2 FQGTGA. V lost 2 bases to trimming and J lost 5 bases, with 15 bases between them. The CDR3 runs to 15 residues. The receptor comes from a man aged 60 to 75 who had recovered from COVID-19. The sample comprised PBMCs or T cells enriched from blood (not recorded which). The chain couples TRBV7-3 to TRBJ2-5; TRBD2 is a possible D gene (5 bases). The CDR3 protein is CASSLGPDWRETQYF. The CDR3 nucleotides read TGTGCCAGCAGCTTAGGCCCGGACTGGAGGGAGACCCAGTACTTC.